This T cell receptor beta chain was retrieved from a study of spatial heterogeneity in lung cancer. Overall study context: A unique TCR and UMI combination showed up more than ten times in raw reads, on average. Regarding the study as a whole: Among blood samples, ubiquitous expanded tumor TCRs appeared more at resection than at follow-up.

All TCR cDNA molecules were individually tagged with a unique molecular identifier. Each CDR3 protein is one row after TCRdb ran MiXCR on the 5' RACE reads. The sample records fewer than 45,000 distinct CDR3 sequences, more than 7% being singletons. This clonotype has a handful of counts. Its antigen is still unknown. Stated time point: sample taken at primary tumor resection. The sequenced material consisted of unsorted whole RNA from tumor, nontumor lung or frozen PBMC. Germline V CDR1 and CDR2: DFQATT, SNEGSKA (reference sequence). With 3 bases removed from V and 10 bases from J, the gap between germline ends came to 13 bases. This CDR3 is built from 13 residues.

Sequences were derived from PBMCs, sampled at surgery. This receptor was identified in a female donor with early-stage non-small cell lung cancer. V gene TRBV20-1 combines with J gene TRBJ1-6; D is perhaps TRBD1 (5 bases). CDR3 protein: CSASLSRDSPLHF. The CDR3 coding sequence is TGCAGTGCTAGTCTATCCAGGGACTCACCCCTCCACTTT.